This T cell receptor beta chain was documented in a study of technical replicates of blood from a few donors. Only in-frame clones appear in the TCRdb table, and some are missing; sequencing was by immunoSEQ multiplex PCR. Found here are 84,000 or so clones, 90% to 95% of them singletons; the top ten hold roughly 0.25%. The germline CDR1 and CDR2 sequences are SGHNT and YENEEA. CDR3 size: 16 residues. V gave up 3 bases and J gave up 6 bases, with 21 bases separating them. The chain couples TRBV11-3 to TRBJ2-7; the D gene is possibly TRBD2 (6 bases). The sequence was obtained from a human donor in good health. Sequenced: T cells isolated from PBMCs. The CDR3 is CASSLGGNLVGGEQYF. Here the CDR3 DNA reads TGTGCCAGCAGCTTGGGGGGAAACCTCGTCGGGGGCGAGCAGTACTTC.